This T cell receptor beta chain is from a study of blood T cell repertoires in COVID-19. Looking at the study overall: The analysed material was cDNA or gDNA that came from T cells, B-cell-depleted T cells, or PBMCs.

V was trimmed by 1 base and J by 5 bases, leaving 14 bases between them. The germline CDR1 and CDR2 sequences are SNHLY and FYNNEI. The CDR3 loop spans 15 amino acids. Some clones are missing from TCRdb's copy, which holds only in-frame ones; the method was immunoSEQ multiplex PCR. The sample contains about 330,000 clones, 80% to 90% of which appear only once. For recovered donors of Cohort 3, there were two negative PCRs, clearance, or symptom resolution. The chain recombines TRBV2 with TRBJ1-2; the D gene is possibly TRBD1 (5 bases). Material: PBMCs or T cells enriched from blood (not recorded which). This TCR came from a young woman who had recovered from COVID-19. The CDR3, as DNA: TGTGCCAGCAGTGAAGGGACACCCCAAGCGTATGGCTACACCTTC. Encoded protein: CASSEGTPQAYGYTF.